What follows are 32 T cell receptor beta chains derived from one specimen sequenced in a study of a mutant IDH1 vaccine in newly diagnosed glioma. The sample's time point: week 5, during vaccination. Topical imiquimod was applied with each vaccine dose, which held 300 ug of mutant IDH1 20-mer peptide. Their antigens are not known. The table came from immunoSEQ multiplex PCR; TCRdb's copy has only in-frame clones and leaves some out. This sample has nearly 35,000 clones, with approximately 83% found just once. The sample consisted of PBMCs, taken from a glioma patient whose treatment included an IDH1 peptide vaccine. Every receptor here comes from a young man with glioma.

V usage is TRBV15 and J usage is TRBJ1-3; D perhaps matches TRBD1 (5 bases). Trimming removed 1 base from V and 3 bases from J, with 10 bases in between. This CDR3 spans 15 amino acids. Germline V gives CDR1 LNHNV, CDR2 YYDKDF (reference sequence). CDR3 DNA sequence: TGTGCCACCAGCAGAGTTAAGGGGCTTGGAAACACCATATATTTT. Amino acids: CATSRVKGLGNTIYF.

The CDR3 loop is CASGTRGGGETQYF. The CDR3 DNA is TGTGCCAGTGGAACTCGCGGGGGAGGGGAGACCCAGTACTTC. The chain is built from TRBV2 and TRBJ2-5, with 7 positions matching TRBD2. Losses at the gene ends were 9 bases for V and 5 bases for J; bases not matched to a gene: 12. The V gene's germline CDR1 is SNHLY and CDR2 FYNNEI. The CDR3 extends over 14 amino acids. Complete variable domain (other parts from reference TRBV2 and TRBJ2-5): EPEVTQTPSHQVTQMGQEVILRCVPISNHLYFYWYRQILGQKVEFLVSFYNNEISEKSEIFDDQFSVERPDGSNFTLKIRSTKLEDSAMYFCASGTRGGGETQYFGPGTRLLVL.

The chain employs TRBV27 and TRBJ1-1; maybe TRBD1 (5 bases). The V gene's germline CDR1 is MNHEY and CDR2 SMNVEV (reference sequence). The CDR3 totals 12 residues. The germline V and J ends were trimmed by 9 bases and 4 bases, with 12 bases remaining between them. The chain's CDR3 is CASYTGGTEAFF. For the CDR3, the DNA is TGTGCCAGTTATACAGGAGGCACTGAAGCTTTCTTT.

The rearrangement links TRBV6-1 to TRBJ2-3; D gene uncertain. V was clipped by 4 bases and J by 2 bases, with 19 bases between them. This CDR3 is 17 amino acids long. Germline V lookup: CDR1 MNHNS, CDR2 SASEGT. The CDR3 nucleotides are TGTGCCAGCAGTGCCAGCCCGGCGGCCCTTCTCACAGATACGCAGTATTTT. Its protein product is CASSASPAALLTDTQYF.

The chain has TRBV4-1 and TRBJ2-5; TRBD2 might be the D (6 bases). Germline CDR1 MGHRA, CDR2 YSYEKL. The CDR3 totals 16 residues. V dropped 0 bases and J dropped 5 bases, with 16 bases sitting between them. CDR3 sequence reads: CASSQDFRRGGETQYF. CDR3 sequence (DNA): TGCGCCAGCAGCCAAGATTTCCGGCGGGGTGGGGAGACCCAGTACTTC.

J is TRBJ2-1 and V is TRBV6-6, with 8 nucleotides matching TRBD2. The CDR3 length is 15 residues. The germline V gene encodes CDR1 MNHNY and CDR2 SVGAGI (reference sequence). Germline trimming cut 5 bases from V and 3 bases from J; bases unmatched to any gene: 6. The CDR3 coding sequence is TGTGCCAGCAGTATACTAGCGGAGATCTACAATGAGCAGTTCTTC. Its translation is CASSILAEIYNEQFF.

The chain links TRBV12-5 to TRBJ2-2, with D unresolved. Per the germline V gene, CDR1 is LGHNT and CDR2 is FRNRAP. This CDR3 spans 13 amino acids. V dropped 1 base and J dropped 3 bases, with 3 bases sitting between them. The CDR3 DNA follows: TGTGCTAGTGGTTTGGGGTACACCGGGGAGCTGTTTTTT. It encodes CASGLGYTGELFF. The full variable domain, its missing parts supplied by reference TRBV12-5 and TRBJ2-2, is DARVTQTPRHKVTEMGQEVTMRCQPILGHNTVFWYRQTMMQGLELLAYFRNRAPLDDSGMPKDRFSAEMPDATLATLKIQPSEPRDSAVYFCASGLGYTGELFFGEGSRLTVL.

The V and J genes are TRBV5-1 and TRBJ2-6; no reliable D call. Per the germline V gene, CDR1 is SGHRS and CDR2 is YFSETQ. This CDR3 region has 14 residues. Trimming pared 6 bases from V and 0 bases from J, leaving 7 bases between. The CDR3 DNA reads TGCGCCAGCAAAGTAAGCTCTGGGGCCAACGTCCTGACTTTC. This encodes CASKVSSGANVLTF.

This clone showed up just once. CDR3 region: CASGDGRHYGYTF. Written as DNA, the CDR3 is TGTGCCAGCGGAGACGGGAGACACTATGGCTACACCTTC. This chain links TRBV6-5 with TRBJ1-2, with D unresolved. The V gene lost 8 bases and the J gene lost 3 bases, with 13 bases spanning the gap. Looked up from germline, CDR1 is MNHEY and CDR2 is SVGAGI. This CDR3 region has 13 residues.

The rearrangement uses TRBV4-3 and TRBJ2-7, with 12 bases matching TRBD1. The V gene's germline CDR1 is LGHNA and CDR2 YSLEER. The CDR3 has 14 residues. The V gene end was trimmed by 5 bases and the J gene end by 4 bases; junction bases not matched to a gene: 3. CDR3 DNA: TGCGCCAGCAGCACGGGACAGGGGGCTTACGAGCAGTACTTC. Translation: CASSTGQGAYEQYF.

The chain has TRBV19 and TRBJ2-1, with 9 positions matching TRBD1. CDR1 and CDR2 (germline): LNHDA, SQIVND (reference sequence). With V trimmed by 9 bases and J by 5 bases, 8 bases remained unmatched. This CDR3 region has 14 residues. Here the CDR3 DNA reads TGTGCCAGCACCGGGACAGGGAGAAACAATGAGCAGTTCTTC. Its protein is CASTGTGRNNEQFF.

CDR3 loop: CASSPRTGGGFVETQYF. The CDR3 region has the DNA TGCGCCAGCAGCCCCCGGACAGGGGGTGGCTTCGTTGAGACCCAGTACTTC. The rearrangement joins TRBV5-1 to TRBJ2-5; 10 nucleotides agree with TRBD1. The CDR3 spans 17 residues. The V gene's germline CDR1 is SGHRS and CDR2 YFSETQ. V gave up 4 bases and J gave up 5 bases; unmatched junction bases: 14.

The chain combines TRBV5-6 with TRBJ2-7, with 7 nucleotides matching TRBD2. The CDR3 has 15 amino acids. Trimming cost V 0 bases and J 4 bases; bases outside gene matches: 7. CDR1 SGHDT and CDR2 YYEEEE come from the germline V gene. The CDR3 coding sequence is TGTGCCAGCAGCTTGGCCATATCGGGAGGATACGAGCAGTACTTC. This sequence encodes CASSLAISGGYEQYF.

The chain combines TRBV4-1 with TRBJ1-3; D is possibly TRBD1 (6 bases). V lost 1 base and J 0 bases, leaving 16 bases between the germline ends. This CDR3 is built from 18 residues. CDR1 and CDR2 (germline): MGHRA, YSYEKL. Here the CDR3 reads CASSQVRGQGHSGNTIYF. Here the CDR3 DNA reads TGCGCCAGCAGCCAAGTCCGGGGCCAGGGACACTCTGGAAACACCATATATTTT.

This sequence joins TRBV15 and TRBJ1-2, with D possibly TRBD1 on 5 matching bases. CDR3 size: 14 residues. The V end lost 0 bases, the J end lost 8 bases, and 13 bases lay between the germline ends. Germline V lookup: CDR1 LNHNV, CDR2 YYDKDF (reference sequence). CDR3 DNA sequence: TGTGCCACCAGCAGAGATAGGGCAGGGTGGGGCTACACCTTC. It specifies CATSRDRAGWGYTF. Based on the CDR3 plus reference TRBV15 and TRBJ1-2, the full variable domain is DAMVIQNPRYQVTQFGKPVTLSCSQTLNHNVMYWYQQKSSQAPKLLFHYYDKDFNNEADTPDNFQSRRPNTSFCFLDIRSPGLGDTAMYLCATSRDRAGWGYTFGSGTRLTVV.

The chain is built from TRBV6-1 and TRBJ2-7; D remains ambiguous. Germline loops: CDR1 MNHNS, CDR2 SASEGT. Between the trimmed V and J ends, which lost 4 bases and 5 bases, there was a span of 6 bases. This CDR3 has 11 amino acids. CDR3 sequence (DNA): TGTGCCAGCAGTGTATTCCACGAGCAGTACTTC. Protein product: CASSVFHEQYF.

The table lists this clone with a count of one. This chain uses TRBV28 with TRBJ2-6; TRBD1 agrees at 9 bases. The CDR3 has 17 residues. V lost 6 bases to trimming and J lost 0 bases; unmatched junction nucleotides: 6. CDR1 is MDHEN, CDR2 SYDVKM, per germline. The CDR3: CASSHRGQGSGANVLTF. For the CDR3, the DNA is TGTGCCAGCAGCCATAGGGGACAGGGCTCTGGGGCCAACGTCCTGACTTTC.

The chain combines TRBV5-1 with TRBJ1-2; no clear D. The V end was cut by 0 bases, the J end by 1 base, with 7 bases between. Per germline, CDR1 SGHRS and CDR2 YFSETQ. This CDR3 has 14 residues. The CDR3 loop reads CASSLGHFNYGYTF. CDR3 nucleotides: TGCGCCAGCAGCTTGGGACACTTTAACTATGGCTACACCTTC.

The chain has TRBV14 and TRBJ1-4; D may be TRBD1 (5 bases). V was pared by 4 bases and J by 4 bases, with 16 bases between. The CDR3 is 16 amino acids. Germline CDR1 reads SGHDN; CDR2 reads FVKESK. The CDR3, as DNA: TGTGCCAGCAGCCCCAACGACAGCCCCTATAATGAAAAACTGTTTTTT. Translating gives CASSPNDSPYNEKLFF.

The rearrangement links TRBV5-1 to TRBJ1-1; D remains ambiguous. This CDR3 comprises 12 residues. The germline V gene encodes CDR1 SGHRS and CDR2 YFSETQ. Between the trimmed V and J ends, which lost 0 bases and 8 bases, there was a span of 8 bases. DNA of the CDR3: TGCGCCAGCAGCTTGGACATGCAGGAAGCTTTCTTT. Translated, it gives CASSLDMQEAFF. Drawing the rest from reference TRBV5-1 and TRBJ1-1, the complete variable domain is KAGVTQTPRYLIKTRGQQVTLSCSPISGHRSVSWYQQTPGQGLQFLFEYFSETQRNKGNFPGRFSGRQFSNSRSEMNVSTLELGDSALYLCASSLDMQEAFFGQGTRLTVV.

The V gene is TRBV7-9, the J gene TRBJ1-3, with TRBD1 as a possible D gene (5 bases). Germline-derived CDR1 and CDR2 are SEHNR and FQNEAQ (reference sequence). The CDR3 length is 17 residues. The V gene lost 2 bases and the J gene lost 0 bases, with 14 bases spanning the gap. As DNA, the CDR3 is TGTGCCAGCAGCTTACACCGGGGCTTCAACTCTGGAAACACCATATATTTT. This encodes CASSLHRGFNSGNTIYF.

As DNA, the CDR3 is TGTGCCAGCAGCTTATGGGGGGCGGACTACCAAGAGACCCAGTACTTC. It encodes CASSLWGADYQETQYF. This chain links TRBV7-2 with TRBJ2-5; D tentatively reads TRBD1 or TRBD2 (6 bases each). This CDR3 has 16 amino acids. Trimming cost V 2 bases and J 0 bases, with 13 bases left between them. From germline, CDR1 is SGHTA and CDR2 FQGNSA.

A single count supports this clone. This chain links TRBV5-4 with TRBJ1-6, with TRBD1 identical over 8 bases. Losses at the gene ends were 4 bases for V and 10 bases for J; bases not matched to a gene: 10. CDR1 and CDR2 from the germline V gene are SGHNT and YYREEE (reference sequence). The CDR3 covers 15 residues. The CDR3 bases are TGTGCCAGCAGCGGGGAGGACAGGGTTGGATCACCCCTCCACTTT. Translating it yields CASSGEDRVGSPLHF.

The V and J genes are TRBV5-1 and TRBJ1-5, with a weak D call TRBD1 (6 bases). Germline V CDR1 and CDR2: SGHRS, YFSETQ. The CDR3 has 15 residues. Trimming removed 1 base from V and 2 bases from J, with 10 bases in between. CDR3 loop: CASSLLGGGNQPQHF. CDR3 sequence (DNA): TGCGCCAGCAGCTTGTTGGGGGGCGGCAATCAGCCCCAGCATTTT. Variable domain in full (rest from reference TRBV5-1 and TRBJ1-5): KAGVTQTPRYLIKTRGQQVTLSCSPISGHRSVSWYQQTPGQGLQFLFEYFSETQRNKGNFPGRFSGRQFSNSRSEMNVSTLELGDSALYLCASSLLGGGNQPQHFGDGTRLSIL.

This clone was picked up a small number of times. This rearrangement joins TRBV30 to TRBJ2-5; D assignment may be TRBD1 or TRBD2 (5 bases each). CDR1 and CDR2 (germline): GTSNPN, SVGIG (reference sequence). V lost 1 base and J 4 bases, leaving 10 bases between the germline ends. CDR3 length equals 13 residues. In DNA, the CDR3 is TGTGCCTGGAGTGCCATGAGGGGAGAGACCCAGTACTTC. It is translated as CAWSAMRGETQYF.

The genes are TRBV19 and TRBJ1-5; the match to TRBD1 covers 8 bases. The CDR3 runs to 16 residues. CDR1 and CDR2 (germline): LNHDA, SQIVND (reference sequence). After removal of 7 bases from V and 1 base from J, the junction contained 9 bases not matched to a gene. The CDR3 DNA reads TGTGCCAGTACCATCGGACAGGGCCTGAGCAATCAGCCCCAGCATTTT. Protein product: CASTIGQGLSNQPQHF. The complete variable domain, with remaining parts taken from reference TRBV19 and TRBJ1-5, reads DGGITQSPKYLFRKEGQNVTLSCEQNLNHDAMYWYRQDPGQGLRLIYYSQIVNDFQKGDIAEGYSVSREKKESFPLTVTSAQKNPTAFYLCASTIGQGLSNQPQHFGDGTRLSIL.

The V gene is TRBV5-4, the J gene TRBJ1-1; perhaps TRBD1 as D (5 bases). Per germline, CDR1 SGHNT and CDR2 YYREEE (reference sequence). V was cut by 0 bases and J by 7 bases, with 10 bases left in between. The length of the CDR3 is 13 residues. CDR3 amino acids: CASSLAGLGEAFF. DNA for the CDR3: TGTGCCAGCAGCTTGGCAGGGCTGGGTGAAGCTTTCTTT. Supplemented by reference TRBV5-4 and TRBJ1-1, the full variable domain reads ETGVTQSPTHLIKTRGQQVTLRCSSQSGHNTVSWYQQALGQGPQFIFQYYREEENGRGNFPPRFSGLQFPNYSSELNVNALELDDSALYLCASSLAGLGEAFFGQGTRLTVV.

V gene TRBV9 combines with J gene TRBJ2-3; TRBD2 matches 8 bases. Trimming removed 2 bases from V and 5 bases from J; junction bases left unmatched: 7. CDR3 length: 15 amino acids. Germline-derived CDR1 and CDR2 are SGDLS and YYNGEE. CDR3 amino acids: CASSVRREGGDTQYF. The CDR3 region has the DNA TGTGCCAGCAGCGTGAGACGGGAGGGGGGAGATACGCAGTATTTT.

The rearrangement links TRBV29-1 to TRBJ1-2; 8 positions match TRBD1. The CDR3 has 12 residues. The germline V gene encodes CDR1 SQVTM and CDR2 ANQGSEA. V gave up 6 bases and J gave up 8 bases; unmatched junction bases: 8. This chain's CDR3 is CSVMSGGLGYTF. CDR3 coding DNA: TGCAGCGTAATGTCAGGGGGCTTGGGCTACACCTTC.

The rearrangement links TRBV7-9 to TRBJ2-3; D is unclear. The CDR3 has 13 residues. Germline CDR1 SEHNR, CDR2 FQNEAQ (reference sequence). Trimming stripped 2 bases from V and 5 bases from J, with 8 bases between. The CDR3 loop is CASSLSLVDTQYF. The CDR3 nucleotides read TGTGCCAGCAGCTTATCTCTAGTAGATACGCAGTATTTT.

The rearrangement uses TRBV6-1 and TRBJ2-7; possibly TRBD1 or TRBD2 for D (7 bases each). There are 13 residues in the CDR3. Trimming pared 8 bases from V and 1 base from J, leaving 12 bases between. Per the germline V gene, CDR1 is MNHNS and CDR2 is SASEGT. The CDR3: CASQGGPSYEQYF. DNA of the CDR3: TGTGCCAGCCAGGGGGGGCCTTCCTACGAGCAGTACTTC.

The gene calls are TRBV27 and TRBJ1-4; tentative D call: TRBD1 (6 bases). The CDR3 has 14 residues. Looked up from germline, CDR1 is MNHEY and CDR2 is SMNVEV (reference sequence). Between the trimmed V and J ends, which lost 6 bases and 8 bases, there was a span of 16 bases. CDR3 DNA: TGTGCCAGCAGCCCCTGGGGGGGCGGGGAAAAACTGTTTTTT. Residues: CASSPWGGGEKLFF.